Listed here are 14 T cell receptor beta chains from one sample, sequenced in a study of blood T cell repertoires in COVID-19. Measured with immunoSEQ multiplex PCR; TCRdb has only the in-frame clones, and not every one. Of some 64,000 clones listed, roughly three quarters are singletons. The specimen sequenced was peripheral blood. The source of these receptors is a man aged 55 to 70 with COVID-19, enrolled during active disease.

This chain links TRBV3-1 (or the pseudogene TRBV3-2) with TRBJ2-1; D unclear. Germline CDR1 and CDR2: LGHDT and YNNKEL (reference sequence). V lost 0 bases and J 0 bases, leaving 12 bases between the germline ends. This CDR3 contains 17 residues. Written as DNA, the CDR3 is TGTGCCAGCAGCCAAGATCTAGGCGTAGGCTCCTACAATGAGCAGTTCTTC. It encodes CASSQDLGVGSYNEQFF.

The V gene is TRBV7-9, the J gene TRBJ1-1; TRBD1 might be the D (5 bases). CDR1 and CDR2 from the germline V gene are SEHNR and FQNEAQ (reference sequence). The length of the CDR3 is 15 residues. The ends were cut back, 1 base at V and 2 bases at J, with 11 bases in the middle. The CDR3 reads CASSLGGDPNTEAFF. The CDR3 DNA sequence: TGTGCCAGCAGCTTAGGCGGGGACCCAAACACTGAAGCTTTCTTT.

This chain joins TRBV30 and TRBJ2-3; 7 bases map to TRBD2. The CDR3 is 14 amino acids. V was pared by 0 bases and J by 7 bases, with 7 bases of the junction left unmatched. Germline CDR1 is GTSNPN and CDR2 is SVGIG (reference sequence). The CDR3 loop is CAWSVPREAHTQYF. CDR3 in DNA: TGTGCCTGGAGTGTACCACGGGAGGCCCATACGCAGTATTTT.

The chain recombines TRBV5-1 with TRBJ2-5; 10 bases map to TRBD1. Germline lookup yields CDR1 SGHRS and CDR2 YFSETQ. V dropped 3 bases and J dropped 4; count of bases not matched to a gene: 9. This CDR3 is built from 16 residues. The CDR3 spells CASSWAGTGEGETQYF. CDR3 nucleotides: TGCGCCAGCAGCTGGGCCGGGACAGGGGAGGGAGAGACCCAGTACTTC.

Many counts were recorded for this clone. V and J are TRBV5-1 and TRBJ1-6; no clear D gene. This CDR3 is built from 17 residues. The V gene lost 4 bases and the J gene lost 2 bases, with 16 bases spanning the gap. The germline gives CDR1 SGHRS, CDR2 YFSETQ. DNA for the CDR3: TGCGCCAGCAGCCCAACAACAGCAGCTACCTATAATTCACCCCTCCACTTT. It translates to CASSPTTAATYNSPLHF.

The rearrangement uses TRBV3-1 (or the pseudogene TRBV3-2) and TRBJ1-1; no definite D call. The V gene lost 3 bases and the J gene lost 11 bases, with 13 bases spanning the gap. Per germline, CDR1 LGHDT and CDR2 YNNKEL (reference sequence). This CDR3 is built from 12 residues. The CDR3 loop is CASSHTREKAFF. CDR3 sequence (DNA): TGTGCCAGCAGCCATACTCGAGAAAAGGCTTTCTTT.

The gene calls are TRBV5-1 and TRBJ2-1; a possible D gene is TRBD2 (5 bases). CDR1 SGHRS and CDR2 YFSETQ come from the germline V gene. CDR3 length: 15 residues. The ends were cut back, 4 bases at V and 1 base at J, with 12 bases in the middle. CDR3 residues: CASSPLTGSYNEQFF. The CDR3 coding sequence is TGCGCCAGCAGCCCTCTGACGGGGTCCTACAATGAGCAGTTCTTC.

CDR3 loop: CASSMKVGRADTQYF. CDR3 sequence (DNA): TGTGCCAGTAGTATGAAAGTTGGCCGGGCAGATACGCAGTATTTT. This chain joins TRBV19 and TRBJ2-3, with D hard to call. The V end lost 3 bases, the J end lost 4 bases, and 14 bases lay between the germline ends. The CDR3 contains 15 residues. Looked up from germline, CDR1 is LNHDA and CDR2 is SQIVND (reference sequence).

The chain links TRBV4-2 to TRBJ2-5; the D gene is possibly TRBD2 (5 bases). The germline V gene has CDR1 LGHNA and CDR2 YNFKEQ. This CDR3 has 14 residues. Trimming took off 0 bases at V and 5 bases at J, with 10 bases between the two ends. CDR3 in DNA: TGTGCCAGCAGCCAAGAATCGGGGTTGGAGACCCAGTACTTC. It translates to CASSQESGLETQYF.

In its sample, this clone was seen a few times. The CDR3 nucleotides are TGTGCCAGCAGCCCGGACAGTTGGGGGTACGGCTACACCTTC. Protein product: CASSPDSWGYGYTF. This chain uses TRBV14 with TRBJ1-2; D possibly corresponds to TRBD1 (6 bases). The germline CDR1 and CDR2 sequences are SGHDN and FVKESK. Trimming stripped 4 bases from V and 8 bases from J, with 17 bases between. The CDR3 is 14 amino acids. The full variable domain, its missing parts supplied by reference TRBV14 and TRBJ1-2, is EAGVTQFPSHSVIEKGQTVTLRCDPISGHDNLYWYRRVMGKEIKFLLHFVKESKQDESGMPNNRFLAERTGGTYSTLKVQPAELEDSGVYFCASSPDSWGYGYTFGSGTRLTVV.

This rearrangement joins TRBV4-1 to TRBJ2-5; 7 positions match TRBD1. The CDR3 is 15 amino acids. Germline V gene lookup returns CDR1 MGHRA and CDR2 YSYEKL. With 4 bases clipped from V and 0 bases from J, the junction kept 5 bases outside the gene matches. The CDR3 region has the DNA TGCGCCAGCAGCCGCTCGGGACAGAACCAAGAGACCCAGTACTTC. Translation: CASSRSGQNQETQYF.

CDR3 loop: CASSLRETSGSYEQYF. DNA of the CDR3: TGTGCCAGCAGCTTACGCGAGACTAGCGGGAGTTACGAGCAGTACTTC. The chain couples TRBV7-9 to TRBJ2-7; TRBD2 matches 12 bases. Germline CDR1 and CDR2: SEHNR and FQNEAQ (reference sequence). V shed 2 bases and J 4 bases; nucleotides not matched to a gene: 6. The CDR3 has 16 residues.

This clone occurred many times. This chain links TRBV7-2 with TRBJ2-7; weak D call: TRBD2 (6 bases). Trimming removed 3 bases at V and 2 bases at J, with 23 bases between. Germline-derived CDR1 and CDR2 are SGHTA and FQGNSA. The CDR3 loop spans 18 amino acids. The CDR3 loop is CASSLYLRDSLKAYEQYF. The CDR3 DNA is TGTGCCAGCAGCTTGTACCTCCGGGACTCTTTAAAGGCCTACGAGCAGTACTTC.

The V call is TRBV11-2, the J call TRBJ2-1; 14 positions agree with TRBD2. Germline CDR1 is SGHAT and CDR2 is FQNNGV. V shed 5 bases, J shed 2 bases, and the junction held 5 bases outside the gene matches. CDR3 size: 17 residues. In DNA, the CDR3 is TGTGCCAGCAGCAGGACTAGCGGGAGGCGGGCCTACAATGAGCAGTTCTTC. It is translated as CASSRTSGRRAYNEQFF.